This TCR beta chain is from a study of CD8 T cells in Susac syndrome. It was with random hexamers that roughly 0.45 to 1 ug RNA was reverse transcribed. TCRdb re-called the immunoSEQ multiplex PCR reads through MiXCR, storing one row per CDR3 protein. The table lists 100,000 or so distinct CDR3 sequences, about 95% of them singletons, with 0.3% in the top ten. With respect to this clonotype: Its target is unknown.

Germline V gene lookup returns CDR1 KGHSH and CDR2 LQKENI. The CDR3 sequence is 13 residues long. Trimming left V 5 bases short and J 4 bases short, with 11 bases between. Findings and caveats of the study: Total CD8+ repertoires held 15 to 20 Susac-specific public clones, while CD8+ TEMRA repertoires held roughly five. Clonal expansion involving Susac CD8+ cells peaked in TEMRA cells and active patients.

The clonotype originates from a human donor with Susac syndrome. Sequenced: CD8+ T cells from PBMCs. The chain links TRBV18 to TRBJ1-2, with D possibly being TRBD1 (6 bases). The chain's CDR3 is CASSIGQSYGYTF. CDR3 in DNA: TGTGCCAGCTCAATCGGACAGTCCTATGGCTACACCTTC. Full variable domain (missing parts from reference TRBV18 and TRBJ1-2): NAGVMQNPRHLVRRRGQEARLRCSPMKGHSHVYWYRQLPEEGLKFMVYLQKENIIDESGMPKERFSAEFPKEGPSILRIQQVVRGDSAAYFCASSIGQSYGYTFGSGTRLTVV.